Described below is a single TCR beta chain sequence and its context. This sample stems from a study of cytomegalovirus exposure and HLA in healthy donors. In germline, CDR1 is GTSNPN, CDR2 SVGIG (reference sequence). Trimming cost V 4 bases and J 2 bases, with 17 bases left between them. This CDR3 has 15 residues. The PCR contained 60 Vbeta and 13 Jbeta primers. Data came from immunoSEQ multiplex PCR; TCRdb stores just in-frame clones and leaves some out. This sample's table has about 140,000 clones. The sequencing input was PBMCs. V usage is TRBV30 and J usage is TRBJ1-1; tentative D call: TRBD1 (5 bases). The TCR originated in a male donor in good health and CMV-seronegative. The CDR3 DNA reads TGTGCCTGGAAACATCCGGGACTTCCTAACACTGAAGCTTTCTTT. Protein sequence: CAWKHPGLPNTEAFF.